Shown below are 29 T cell receptor beta chains from a single sample sequenced in a study of CD8+ T cells in alopecia areata. TCR sequencing used cDNA made by reverse transcription of extracted RNA. Generated by immunoSEQ multiplex PCR, the TCRdb table keeps only in-frame clones and is missing some. The sample has some 150,000 clones, 40% to 65% seen once. The sequenced sample was CD8+ T cells sorted from blood, obtained at week 0. These receptors all come from a human donor with alopecia areata.

This chain connects TRBV29-1 to TRBJ1-1; perhaps TRBD1 as D (6 bases). Germline CDR1 SQVTM, CDR2 ANQGSEA. The CDR3 covers 16 residues. Deletions cut 4 bases from V and 3 bases from J, with 21 bases between. CDR3 DNA: TGCAGCGTTGCTCACCGGAACGGGGGCTTCGACACTGAAGCTTTCTTT. It translates to CSVAHRNGGFDTEAFF. Together with reference TRBV29-1 and TRBJ1-1, the CDR3 gives the full variable domain: SAVISQKPSRDICQRGTSLTIQCQVDSQVTMMFWYRQQPGQSLTLIATANQGSEATYESGFVIDKFPISRPNLTFSTLTVSNMSPEDSSIYLCSVAHRNGGFDTEAFFGQGTRLTVV.

The chain recombines TRBV10-3 with TRBJ2-7; 9 bases map to TRBD1. The CDR3 spans 15 residues. CDR1 and CDR2 (germline): ENHRY, SYGVKD. J gave up 1 base and V 4 bases, and 5 bases lay outside the gene matches. CDR3 loop: CAISVLGTGSYEQYF. DNA for the CDR3: TGTGCCATCAGTGTATTAGGGACAGGGTCCTACGAGCAGTACTTC.

The genes are TRBV27 and TRBJ2-6; D gene ambiguous. Per the germline V gene, CDR1 is MNHEY and CDR2 is SMNVEV (reference sequence). V was trimmed by 6 bases and J by 5 bases, leaving 11 bases between them. The CDR3 contains 14 residues. CDR3 DNA: TGTGCCAGCAGCCCTTCCCAATGGGCCAACGTCCTGACTTTC. Amino acid sequence: CASSPSQWANVLTF.

A word on this clone: A junction boundary mismatches the germline segment, possibly from a read error. This chain joins TRBV7-2 and TRBJ2-6; D uncertain. The germline gives CDR1 SGHTA, CDR2 FQGNSA. The CDR3 has 15 amino acids. CDR3 in DNA: TGTGCCAGCAGCTTAGCGCACAGTGGGCCCAACGTCCTGACTTTC. Translating it yields CASSLAHSGPNVLTF.

The V and J genes are TRBV13 and TRBJ2-7; 13 positions match TRBD2. CDR1 is PRHDT and CDR2 is FYEKMQ in the germline V gene (reference sequence). V was pared by 5 bases and J by 2 bases, with 3 bases of the junction left unmatched. The CDR3 totals 15 residues. CDR3 region: CASSTGTSGAYEQYF. The CDR3 DNA follows: TGTGCCAGCAGCACTGGGACTAGCGGGGCCTACGAGCAGTACTTC. Drawing the rest from reference TRBV13 and TRBJ2-7, the complete variable domain is AAGVIQSPRHLIKEKRETATLKCYPIPRHDTVYWYQQGPGQDPQFLISFYEKMQSDKGSIPDRFSAQQFSDYHSELNMSSLELGDSALYFCASSTGTSGAYEQYFGPGTRLTVT.

J is TRBJ2-7 and V is TRBV30, with D possibly TRBD1 on 6 matching bases. CDR1 GTSNPN and CDR2 SVGIG come from the germline V gene (reference sequence). The CDR3 loop spans 15 amino acids. V gave up 0 bases and J gave up 3 bases, with 15 bases separating them. The CDR3 coding sequence is TGTGCCTGGAGTGTATCTGGGACATTACGCTACGAGCAGTACTTC. Amino acids: CAWSVSGTLRYEQYF.

V and J are TRBV6-1 and TRBJ2-7; no firm D call. V was cut by 1 base and J by 3 bases, with 10 bases left in between. This CDR3 comprises 14 residues. Germline lookup yields CDR1 MNHNS and CDR2 SASEGT. CDR3 region: CASSEESWDYEQYF. The CDR3, as DNA: TGTGCCAGCAGTGAAGAGTCATGGGACTACGAGCAGTACTTC.

This clone was seen a few times. The chain couples TRBV13 to TRBJ2-1, with 8 bases that match TRBD2. J gave up 10 bases and V 5 bases, and 10 bases lay outside the gene matches. CDR3 size: 14 residues. Germline CDR1 is PRHDT and CDR2 is FYEKMQ (reference sequence). CDR3 DNA sequence: TGTGCCAGCAGCCATTCTGCGGGGGGCGAGGAGCAGTTCTTC. It encodes CASSHSAGGEEQFF.

This clone occurred a few times. The chain joins TRBV29-1 to TRBJ2-7; no clear D gene. With 4 bases removed from V and 5 bases from J, the gap between germline ends came to 9 bases. The germline V gene has CDR1 SQVTM and CDR2 ANQGSEA. CDR3 length: 11 amino acids. As DNA, the CDR3 is TGCAGCGTTGGGGGTATTGACGAGCAGTACTTC. Translated, it gives CSVGGIDEQYF.

CDR3 DNA: TGTGCCAGCTCACCAGGAGGGGCAGAGGGCTACACCTTC. Its protein is CASSPGGAEGYTF. The V and J genes are TRBV18 and TRBJ1-2, with D possibly being TRBD1 (5 bases). V was cut by 2 bases and J by 8 bases, with 12 bases left in between. Looked up from germline, CDR1 is KGHSH and CDR2 is LQKENI. The CDR3 runs to 13 residues.

This clone appeared a single time. The chain is built from TRBV4-3 and TRBJ1-4; TRBD1 is a possible D gene (6 bases). The CDR3 extends over 21 amino acids. Trimming removed 1 base at V and 7 bases at J, with 31 bases between. Germline V gives CDR1 LGHNA, CDR2 YSLEER. This CDR3 reads CASSQAARGPEQGLYGEKLFF. CDR3 sequence (DNA): TGCGCCAGCAGCCAAGCCGCCCGTGGCCCTGAGCAGGGGCTTTACGGTGAAAAACTGTTTTTT.

CDR3 protein: CAWSVASNGELFF. The CDR3 nucleotides read TGTGCCTGGAGTGTGGCTAGCAACGGGGAGCTGTTTTTT. This chain uses TRBV30 with TRBJ2-2; perhaps TRBD2 as D (5 bases). The germline V and J ends were trimmed by 0 bases and 7 bases, with 9 bases remaining between them. CDR3 length: 13 amino acids. Looked up from germline, CDR1 is GTSNPN and CDR2 is SVGIG (reference sequence).

This sequence joins TRBV9 and TRBJ1-2; no reliable D call. Germline V CDR1 and CDR2: SGDLS, YYNGEE. The CDR3 is made up of 10 amino acids. Trimming left V 8 bases short and J 5 bases short, with 7 bases between. CDR3 bases: TGTGCCAGGAGGTGTTATGGCTACACCTTC. Translated: CARRCYGYTF.

This chain links TRBV27 with TRBJ1-5, with TRBD1 matching 11 bases. Germline assignment: CDR1 MNHEY and CDR2 SMNVEV (reference sequence). This CDR3 is built from 13 residues. The V and J ends lost 6 bases and 9 bases, in that order; junction bases with no gene match: 4. CDR3 DNA: TGTGCCAGCAGGGGACAGGGGGGCCGGCCCCAGCATTTT. This codes for CASRGQGGRPQHF.

This clone appeared a few times. V gene TRBV5-1 combines with J gene TRBJ2-3, with TRBD1 matching over 7 bases. The J segment lost 2 bases and the V segment lost 0 bases, leaving 12 bases of the junction unmatched. The CDR3 is 18 residues long. CDR1 SGHRS and CDR2 YFSETQ come from the germline V gene. CDR3 DNA: TGCGCCAGCAGCTTGGGCTTTAAAGGGGGCCCTCCCACAGATACGCAGTATTTT. This sequence encodes CASSLGFKGGPPTDTQYF.

This rearrangement joins TRBV30 to TRBJ1-5, with 7 bases fitting TRBD1. Trimming at V came to 5 bases and at J to 2 bases, leaving 6 bases not matched to a gene. Germline CDR1 is GTSNPN and CDR2 is SVGIG (reference sequence). The CDR3 extends over 14 amino acids. The CDR3 DNA sequence: TGTGCCTGGGGGAGCGGACAGGGCAATCAGCCCCAGCATTTT. As protein: CAWGSGQGNQPQHF.

The chain is built from TRBV29-1 and TRBJ2-7, with D perhaps matching TRBD1 (6 bases). The ends were cut back, 2 bases at V and 6 bases at J, with 17 bases in the middle. The CDR3 loop spans 14 amino acids. Germline assignment: CDR1 SQVTM and CDR2 ANQGSEA. The CDR3 bases are TGCAGCGTTGAAACAGGGAAACGATCCGGCGAGCAGTACTTC. As protein: CSVETGKRSGEQYF.

This clone has a handful of counts. The chain uses TRBV14 and TRBJ1-1; the D is unclear. CDR1 and CDR2 (germline): SGHDN, FVKESK. This CDR3 contains 17 residues. V lost 0 bases and J 1 base, leaving 15 bases between the germline ends. The CDR3 here is CASSQDYRVQRNTEAFF. The CDR3 coding sequence is TGTGCCAGCAGCCAAGATTATCGGGTCCAGAGGAACACTGAAGCTTTCTTT.

The genes are TRBV4-3 and TRBJ2-2, with a tentative D call TRBD1 (6 bases). The CDR3 extends over 16 amino acids. With 0 bases removed from V and 4 bases from J, the gap between germline ends came to 12 bases. Looked up from germline, CDR1 is LGHNA and CDR2 is YSLEER. CDR3 amino acids: CASSQDHRVVTGELFF. In DNA form, the CDR3 reads TGCGCCAGCAGCCAAGATCACAGGGTGGTCACCGGGGAGCTGTTTTTT.

The genes are TRBV11-2 and TRBJ1-6; 9 bases are a match to TRBD1. This CDR3 is built from 19 residues. J gave up 13 bases and V 2 bases, and 21 bases lay outside the gene matches. CDR1 is SGHAT, CDR2 FQNNGV, per germline. The CDR3 DNA reads TGTGCCAGCAGCTTAAAGGGGGCCGGGACAGGGCTTTACTACGATCCCCTCCACTTT. Translating gives CASSLKGAGTGLYYDPLHF.

The chain uses TRBV7-2 and TRBJ1-2; 8 positions match TRBD1. CDR3 length equals 15 residues. Germline CDR1 reads SGHTA; CDR2 reads FQGNSA. Unmatched junction bases numbered 6, after V lost 4 bases and J lost 2 bases. CDR3 in DNA: TGTGCCAGCAGCTCGCCGCGGGACAGGAACTATGGCTACACCTTC. Protein: CASSSPRDRNYGYTF.

The chain combines TRBV27 with TRBJ1-2; no clear D gene. The germline CDR1 and CDR2 sequences are MNHEY and SMNVEV (reference sequence). Trimming pared 4 bases from V and 4 bases from J, leaving 10 bases between. The CDR3 runs to 13 residues. CDR3 in amino acids: CASSSGYSYGYTF. The CDR3 bases are TGTGCCAGCAGTTCTGGGTACAGCTATGGCTACACCTTC.

This clone was counted between two and nine times. The CDR3 DNA is TGCAGCGTTGCCGAGGGGAACGGCTACACCTTC. The encoded protein is CSVAEGNGYTF. The chain is built from TRBV29-1 and TRBJ1-2; D is perhaps TRBD1 (5 bases). Deletions cut 4 bases from V and 8 bases from J, with 11 bases between. The CDR3 has 11 amino acids. Germline assignment: CDR1 SQVTM and CDR2 ANQGSEA.

This clone was found a few times. The V gene is TRBV29-1, the J gene TRBJ2-5; D remains unclear. The V gene's germline CDR1 is SQVTM and CDR2 ANQGSEA. V dropped 0 bases and J dropped 5 bases, with 10 bases sitting between them. The CDR3 is 13 residues long. Written as DNA, the CDR3 is TGCAGCGTTGAAGATATCGGGCCCGAGACCCAGTACTTC. It is translated as CSVEDIGPETQYF.

V gene TRBV27 combines with J gene TRBJ1-1; TRBD1 matches at 7 bases. The germline CDR1 and CDR2 sequences are MNHEY and SMNVEV (reference sequence). J was trimmed by 1 base and V by 3 bases; bases with no gene match: 5. The CDR3 is made up of 15 amino acids. Here the CDR3 DNA reads TGTGCCAGCAGTTTGATAGGGGGCCCGAACACTGAAGCTTTCTTT. This translates into CASSLIGGPNTEAFF.

This clone has a handful of counts. CDR3 in amino acids: CASSPSRDRETYEQYF. The CDR3 DNA reads TGCGCCAGCAGCCCCTCCCGGGACAGGGAGACCTACGAGCAGTACTTC. The rearrangement links TRBV4-3 to TRBJ2-7, with 9 bases lining up with TRBD1. J was trimmed by 2 bases and V by 4 bases; bases with no gene match: 9. Germline V gene data show CDR1 as LGHNA and CDR2 as YSLEER. The CDR3 consists of 16 residues.

The chain links TRBV29-1 to TRBJ1-1; 9 bases match TRBD1. The trim removed 7 bases at V and 3 bases at J, leaving 6 bases unmatched. Germline CDR1 is SQVTM and CDR2 is ANQGSEA. This CDR3 comprises 13 residues. CDR3 in amino acids: CSARDREYTEAFF. CDR3 coding DNA: TGCAGCGCCCGGGACAGGGAGTACACTGAAGCTTTCTTT.

The chain combines TRBV18 with TRBJ1-4, with D perhaps matching TRBD1 (6 bases). Per the germline V gene, CDR1 is KGHSH and CDR2 is LQKENI. The ends were cut back, 2 bases at V and 3 bases at J, with 10 bases in the middle. The CDR3 has 15 residues. Written as DNA, the CDR3 is TGTGCCAGCTCACCATCTGGGGGCTCTAATGAAAAACTGTTTTTT. Protein sequence: CASSPSGGSNEKLFF.

The chain employs TRBV27 and TRBJ1-6, with 9 nucleotides matching TRBD1. CDR3 length: 16 residues. With 5 bases clipped from V and 10 bases from J, the junction kept 12 bases outside the gene matches. CDR1 is MNHEY, CDR2 SMNVEV, per germline (reference sequence). The CDR3 protein is CASSPDDRGVRSPLHF. Written as DNA, the CDR3 is TGTGCCAGCAGTCCAGACGACAGGGGGGTACGGTCACCCCTCCACTTT.